Listed below are T cell receptor beta chains from one sample, sequenced in a study of shared T cell receptors in the human thymus. This table comes from immunoSEQ multiplex PCR, and its TCRdb copy is limited to in-frame clones, with some not included. Of hundreds of thousands of clones in the sample, 70% to 90% are singletons; the top ten hold around 0.0099%. These data were also filed under a second study, of human thymus T cells.

Sequencing was carried out using thymocytes. These TCRs come from a boy under two years old with a congenital heart defect. CDR3s include the opening cysteine and the closing phenylalanine or tryptophan. A D gene is named only where the DNA matches it firmly. For some rows the clone size is stated as once, few or many, or as a class when expanded; others skip it.

len: 15; v_gene: TRBV28; d_gene: TRBD1; abundance: NA; j_gene: TRBJ2-7; CDR3aa: CASSLGDRVIDEQYF; CDR3nt: TGTGCCAGCAGTTTAGGGGACAGGGTGATCGACGAGCAGTACTTC
len: 15; v_gene: TRBV7-2; d_gene: NA; abundance: NA; j_gene: TRBJ1-4; CDR3aa: CASSLVRGVNEKLFF; CDR3nt: TGTGCCAGCAGCTTAGTACGCGGGGTTAATGAAAAACTGTTTTTT
len: 15; v_gene: TRBV18; d_gene: NA; abundance: NA; j_gene: TRBJ2-2; CDR3aa: CASSLTGSGTGELFF; CDR3nt: TGTGCCAGCTCACTAACAGGGTCGGGCACCGGGGAGCTGTTTTTT
len: 15; v_gene: TRBV6-5; d_gene: TRBD1; abundance: NA; j_gene: TRBJ1-2; CDR3aa: CASSYGPQGADGYTF; CDR3nt: TGTGCCAGCAGTTACGGCCCACAGGGGGCGGATGGCTACACCTTC
len: 12; v_gene: TRBV19; d_gene: NA; abundance: NA; j_gene: TRBJ1-2; CDR3aa: CASSSREDGYTF; CDR3nt: TGTGCCAGTAGCTCACGCGAGGATGGCTACACCTTC
len: 13; v_gene: TRBV15; d_gene: TRBD2; abundance: once; j_gene: TRBJ2-4; CDR3aa: CATSKLAGNIQYF; CDR3nt: TGTGCCACCAGCAAGCTAGCGGGAAACATTCAGTACTTC
len: 14; v_gene: TRBV6-5; d_gene: NA; abundance: NA; j_gene: TRBJ1-2; CDR3aa: CASSHRQDPYGYTF; CDR3nt: TGTGCCAGCAGTCATAGACAGGACCCCTATGGCTACACCTTC
len: 14; v_gene: TRBV6-5; d_gene: TRBD1; abundance: NA; j_gene: TRBJ2-3; CDR3aa: CASRDRLSTDTQYF; CDR3nt: TGTGCCAGCAGGGACAGGCTTAGCACAGATACGCAGTATTTT
len: 17; v_gene: TRBV7-9; d_gene: TRBD2; abundance: NA; j_gene: TRBJ2-1; CDR3aa: CASSSQTSSSSYNEQFF; CDR3nt: TGTGCCAGCAGCTCCCAGACTAGCTCTAGCTCCTACAATGAGCAGTTCTTC
len: 14; v_gene: TRBV4-1; d_gene: NA; abundance: few; j_gene: TRBJ2-7; CDR3aa: CASSQSGRIYEQYF; CDR3nt: TGCGCCAGCAGCCAATCCGGGAGAATCTACGAGCAGTACTTC
len: 13; v_gene: TRBV27; d_gene: NA; abundance: NA; j_gene: TRBJ1-2; CDR3aa: CASSLQGFYGYTF; CDR3nt: TGTGCCAGCAGTTTACAGGGTTTCTATGGCTACACCTTC
len: 18; v_gene: TRBV5-1; d_gene: NA; abundance: NA; j_gene: TRBJ1-1; CDR3aa: CASSLAKLQGSRYTEAFF; CDR3nt: TGCGCCAGCAGCTTGGCCAAATTACAGGGATCCCGATACACTGAAGCTTTCTTT
len: 15; v_gene: TRBV7-8; d_gene: TRBD2; abundance: NA; j_gene: TRBJ2-5; CDR3aa: CASSASGGVKETQYF; CDR3nt: TGTGCCAGCAGCGCCAGTGGGGGGGTAAAAGAGACCCAGTACTTC
len: 14; v_gene: TRBV30; d_gene: NA; abundance: NA; j_gene: TRBJ1-4; CDR3aa: CAWSVREQPEKLFF; CDR3nt: TGTGCCTGGAGTGTACGGGAACAGCCAGAAAAACTGTTTTTT
len: 15; v_gene: TRBV27; d_gene: NA; abundance: NA; j_gene: TRBJ1-2; CDR3aa: CASRTAPGANYGYTF; CDR3nt: TGTGCCAGCCGGACAGCTCCAGGAGCTAACTATGGCTACACCTTC
len: 21; v_gene: TRBV4-3; d_gene: TRBD2; abundance: NA; j_gene: TRBJ2-7; CDR3aa: CASSQDFKRSGSGLAVYEQYF; CDR3nt: TGCGCCAGCAGCCAAGATTTTAAGCGGTCCGGGTCCGGACTAGCGGTGTACGAGCAGTACTTC
len: 17; v_gene: TRBV4-3; d_gene: TRBD2; abundance: NA; j_gene: TRBJ2-4; CDR3aa: CASSQDRGGRLGNIQYF; CDR3nt: TGCGCCAGCAGCCAAGATCGGGGAGGGCGATTGGGAAACATTCAGTACTTC
len: 13; v_gene: TRBV7-2; d_gene: NA; abundance: NA; j_gene: TRBJ2-7; CDR3aa: CASSLAAGRVQYF; CDR3nt: TGTGCCAGCAGCTTAGCGGCGGGAAGAGTGCAGTACTTC
len: 18; v_gene: TRBV7-8; d_gene: TRBD1; abundance: NA; j_gene: TRBJ2-3; CDR3aa: CASSLPPWDRGILDTQYF; CDR3nt: TGTGCCAGCAGCTTACCGCCCTGGGACAGGGGGATCTTAGATACGCAGTATTTT
len: 14; v_gene: TRBV5-4; d_gene: NA; abundance: NA; j_gene: TRBJ2-7; CDR3aa: CASSLLGGPYEQYF; CDR3nt: TGTGCCAGCAGCCTACTGGGGGGGCCCTACGAGCAGTACTTC
len: 19; v_gene: TRBV5-6; d_gene: TRBD2; abundance: NA; j_gene: TRBJ2-6; CDR3aa: CASSPGLADRLSGANVLTF; CDR3nt: TGTGCCAGCAGCCCGGGACTAGCGGACCGTCTCTCTGGGGCCAACGTCCTGACTTTC
len: 14; v_gene: TRBV7-9; d_gene: NA; abundance: NA; j_gene: TRBJ1-4; CDR3aa: CASSLSYRGEKLFF; CDR3nt: TGTGCCAGCAGCTTATCCTACCGGGGGGAAAAACTGTTTTTT
len: 12; v_gene: TRBV28; d_gene: NA; abundance: NA; j_gene: TRBJ1-5; CDR3aa: CASSSLDQPQHF; CDR3nt: TGTGCCAGCAGTTCCCTTGATCAGCCCCAGCATTTT
len: 19; v_gene: TRBV4-1; d_gene: TRBD2; abundance: NA; j_gene: TRBJ2-7; CDR3aa: CASSPRFGTSGRALHEQYF; CDR3nt: TGCGCCAGCAGCCCAAGATTCGGGACTAGCGGGAGGGCCCTCCACGAGCAGTACTTC
len: 19; v_gene: TRBV10-1; d_gene: TRBD2; abundance: NA; j_gene: TRBJ2-1; CDR3aa: CASSIKTSGRYPSYNEQFF; CDR3nt: TGCGCCAGCAGTATTAAAACTAGCGGGAGGTACCCCTCCTACAATGAGCAGTTCTTC
len: 13; v_gene: TRBV29-1; d_gene: TRBD2; abundance: few; j_gene: TRBJ2-3; CDR3aa: CSVVREAIDTQYF; CDR3nt: TGCAGCGTAGTTCGGGAGGCTATAGATACGCAGTATTTT
len: 17; v_gene: TRBV5-1; d_gene: TRBD1; abundance: NA; j_gene: TRBJ1-1; CDR3aa: CASSWGQGSYMNTEAFF; CDR3nt: TGCGCCAGCAGCTGGGGACAGGGGTCTTACATGAACACTGAAGCTTTCTTT
len: 16; v_gene: TRBV29-1; d_gene: NA; abundance: NA; j_gene: TRBJ1-2; CDR3aa: CSVEPLTRVGNYGYTF; CDR3nt: TGCAGCGTTGAACCTCTAACCAGGGTGGGTAACTATGGCTACACCTTC
len: 14; v_gene: TRBV27; d_gene: NA; abundance: few; j_gene: TRBJ2-7; CDR3aa: CASKLNRGGYEQYF; CDR3nt: TGTGCCAGCAAACTGAACAGGGGAGGCTACGAGCAGTACTTC